This TCR beta chain derives from a study of T cells after yellow fever vaccination (dated by TCRdb to between 2018 and 2020). Background on the whole study: The SMART-Seq v4 Ultra Low Input RNA kit was used to prepare libraries from fractions with low cell numbers. To follow T-cell clones before and after primary and booster YFV17D yellow fever vaccination, bulk TCR alpha and beta repertoires were sequenced over time. The cohort comprised two healthy male donors, one aged 18 to 30 and one aged 30 to 40 years. Blood samples were taken at several timepoints before and after primary and secondary immunization, and bulk PBMC replicates and cell subsets were isolated.

As for this clonotype: No antigen is known for it. No much larger clonotype is one base removed from it; base qualities were not supplied.

What the treatment or condition label conveys for this sample: live attenuated yellow fever vaccine strain. At each blood-draw timepoint, two biological replicates of bulk PBMCs were collected. A standard Ficoll-Paque protocol was used to isolate PBMCs from peripheral blood. TriZol was used to extract RNA from bulk PBMCs, from CD4 and CD8 fractions, and from dextramer-positive and dextramer-negative fractions. Broad study findings and their caveats: FACS-sorted repertoires could contain abundant contaminating clonotypes from the bulk population, so computational filtering was required. Compared with the primary T-cell response, the secondary T-cell response was faster but weaker, reaching its peak on day 5 rather than on day 15. Because the study included only a couple of donors, the extent to which the findings can be generalized is limited. A small fraction of clonotypes appeared in both the CD4 and CD8 compartments, likely as a result of convergent recombination. Most clones expanded after primary vaccination were re-detected after the booster (almost 97% of CD4 and about 88% of CD8), suggesting broad memory maintenance.

V gives up 4 bases and J gives up 7 bases, and the segment between their germline ends measures 22 bases. The CDR3 spans 16 residues, from the cysteine through the phenylalanine. Only the CDR3 portion is preserved as DNA: 48 bases, with reading frame beginning at the first base. CDR1 SEHNR and CDR2 FQNEAQ were looked up in the germline V gene (reference sequence). Synthesis of TCR cDNA relied on 5'RACE template switching, a step that introduced a universal primer site along with unique molecular identifiers. Priming of cDNA synthesis was performed from both the TCR alpha and TCR beta constant segments. Two PCR steps were used to amplify libraries, with sample barcodes and sequencing adapters being added in the second step. Sequencing of libraries was done on Illumina HiSeq 2500 (2x100 bp) or NovaSeq (2x150 bp). The original pipeline was this. MIGEC handled demultiplexing of reads and collapsing into UMI consensus sequences, while MiXCR performed V(D)J alignment. Clonotypes responding to the vaccine were identified with edgeR on replicate PBMC samples, with the criteria of FDR below 0.01 and a log2 fold change above 5 up to day 15. CD4 or CD8 identity was assigned to each bulk clonotype according to whether the clonotype was present at higher abundance in the sequenced CD4 repertoire or the sequenced CD8 repertoire. TCRdb trimmed the raw reads at Q25, called clones with MiXCR and kept productive beta chains. When rows share a CDR3 protein, they turn into one entry using the most common DNA and genes. The V and J calls and clone size are TCRdb's, not the authors'. This sample is represented by almost 600,000 distinct CDR3 sequences; roughly 14% of them were singletons. The ten largest make up roughly an eighth of the sample.

The sequence came from a man between 25 and 39 years old who received the YFV17D yellow fever vaccine. This material consisted of PBMCs, taken on the day of the yellow fever booster vaccination. The V and J segments used are TRBV7-9 and TRBJ1-2; the best D guess is TRBD1, with 5 bases matching. The CDR3 protein sequence reads: CASSSRGDANSGGYTF. The sequenced DNA: TGTGCCAGCAGCTCTAGGGGCGACGCCAACTCGGGTGGCTACACCTTC.